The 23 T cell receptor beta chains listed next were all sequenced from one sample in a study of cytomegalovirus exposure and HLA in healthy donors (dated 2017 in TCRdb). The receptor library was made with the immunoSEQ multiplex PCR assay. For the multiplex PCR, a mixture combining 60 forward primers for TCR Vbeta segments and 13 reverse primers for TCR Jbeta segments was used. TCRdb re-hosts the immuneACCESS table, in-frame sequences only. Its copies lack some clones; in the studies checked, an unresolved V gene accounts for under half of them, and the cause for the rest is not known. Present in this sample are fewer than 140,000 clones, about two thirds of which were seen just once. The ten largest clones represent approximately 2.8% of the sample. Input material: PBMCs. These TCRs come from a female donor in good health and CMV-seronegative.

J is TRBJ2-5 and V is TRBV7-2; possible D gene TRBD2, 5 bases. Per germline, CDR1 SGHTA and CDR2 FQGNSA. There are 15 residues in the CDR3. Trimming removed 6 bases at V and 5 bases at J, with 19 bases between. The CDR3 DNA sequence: TGTGCCAGCAGTGGGTGGCGGGTCGCCCGGGAGACCCAGTACTTC. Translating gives CASSGWRVARETQYF. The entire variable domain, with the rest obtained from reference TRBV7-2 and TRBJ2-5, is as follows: GAGVSQSPSNKVTEKGKDVELRCDPISGHTALYWYRQSLGQGLEFLIYFQGNSAPDKSGLPSDRFSAERTGGSVSTLTIQRTQQEDSAVYLCASSGWRVARETQYFGPGTRLLVL.

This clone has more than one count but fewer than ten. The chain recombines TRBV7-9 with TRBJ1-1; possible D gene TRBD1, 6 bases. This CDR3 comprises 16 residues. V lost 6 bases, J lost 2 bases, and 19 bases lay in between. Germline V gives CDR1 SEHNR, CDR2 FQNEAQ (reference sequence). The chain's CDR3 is CASRPGTRRQNTEAFF. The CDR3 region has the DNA TGTGCCAGCAGACCCGGGACACGAAGACAAAACACTGAAGCTTTCTTT.

The CDR3 nucleotides are TGTGCCAGTAGTGTGACTCCGGACAGCTCCTTTTATAGCAATCAGCCCCAGCATTTT. This encodes CASSVTPDSSFYSNQPQHF. The chain recombines TRBV19 with TRBJ1-5, with D perhaps matching TRBD1 (6 bases). V shed 5 bases and J shed 0 bases, with 23 bases lying between them. CDR3 length: 19 residues. Germline loops: CDR1 LNHDA, CDR2 SQIVND (reference sequence).

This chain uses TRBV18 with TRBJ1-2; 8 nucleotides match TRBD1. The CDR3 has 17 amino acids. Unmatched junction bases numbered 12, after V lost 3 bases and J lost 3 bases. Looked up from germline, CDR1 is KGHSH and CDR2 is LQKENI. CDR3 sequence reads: CASSPSGTGDRYYGYTF. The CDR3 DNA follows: TGTGCCAGCTCACCCTCCGGGACAGGCGACAGATACTATGGCTACACCTTC. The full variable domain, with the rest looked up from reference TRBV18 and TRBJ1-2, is NAGVMQNPRHLVRRRGQEARLRCSPMKGHSHVYWYRQLPEEGLKFMVYLQKENIIDESGMPKERFSAEFPKEGPSILRIQQVVRGDSAAYFCASSPSGTGDRYYGYTFGSGTRLTVV.

CDR3 sequence reads: CASTLQGNRGTEAFF. The CDR3 nucleotides are TGTGCCAGCACCCTCCAAGGGAACCGGGGCACTGAAGCTTTCTTT. V and J are TRBV28 and TRBJ1-1; D remains ambiguous. This CDR3 has 15 amino acids. Trimming stripped 7 bases from V and 4 bases from J, with 19 bases between. Germline V CDR1 and CDR2: MDHEN, SYDVKM.

The CDR3 loop is CASSQDRGRAGYTF. As DNA, the CDR3 is TGCGCCAGCAGCCAAGACAGGGGCAGGGCGGGCTACACCTTC. V is TRBV4-1 and J is TRBJ1-2; a weak D match, TRBD1 (6 bases). This CDR3 has 14 residues. V lost 0 bases and J 8 bases, leaving 13 bases between the germline ends. CDR1 and CDR2 from the germline V gene are MGHRA and YSYEKL.

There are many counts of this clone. The chain's CDR3 is CASSQDGSGQETQYF. For the CDR3, the DNA is TGTGCCAGCAGCCAAGACGGTAGCGGCCAAGAGACCCAGTACTTC. The chain carries TRBV4-2 and TRBJ2-5, with D possibly being TRBD2 (6 bases). V lost 0 bases and J 1 base, leaving 9 bases between the germline ends. The germline CDR1 and CDR2 sequences are LGHNA and YNFKEQ. CDR3 length: 15 amino acids.

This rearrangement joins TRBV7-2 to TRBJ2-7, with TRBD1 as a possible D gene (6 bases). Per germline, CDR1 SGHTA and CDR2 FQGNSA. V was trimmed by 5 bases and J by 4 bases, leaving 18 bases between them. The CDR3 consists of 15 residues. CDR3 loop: CASSEGGLALYEQYF. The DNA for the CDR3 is TGTGCCAGCAGCGAAGGGGGTCTAGCTTTGTACGAGCAGTACTTC.

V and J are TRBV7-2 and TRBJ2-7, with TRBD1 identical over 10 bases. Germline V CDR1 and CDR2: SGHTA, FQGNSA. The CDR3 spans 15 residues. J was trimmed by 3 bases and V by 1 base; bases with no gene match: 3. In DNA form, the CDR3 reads TGTGCCAGCAGCTTAGTGGGACAGGGGATCTACGAGCAGTACTTC. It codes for CASSLVGQGIYEQYF.

The CDR3 loop is CASSEVRGRPQHF. CDR3 DNA: TGTGCCAGCAGTGAGGTGAGGGGGAGGCCCCAGCATTTT. The chain joins TRBV6-1 to TRBJ1-5, with a weak D call TRBD1 (6 bases). Germline V gene lookup returns CDR1 MNHNS and CDR2 SASEGT. CDR3 length: 13 residues. V lost 3 bases and J lost 9, with 12 bases in between.

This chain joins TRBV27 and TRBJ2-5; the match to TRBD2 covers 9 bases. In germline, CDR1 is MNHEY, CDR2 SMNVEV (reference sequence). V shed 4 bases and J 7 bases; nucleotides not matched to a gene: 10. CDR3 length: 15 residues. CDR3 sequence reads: CASSSPSGIKGTQYF. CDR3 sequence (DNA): TGTGCCAGCAGTTCTCCTAGCGGGATTAAGGGGACCCAGTACTTC.

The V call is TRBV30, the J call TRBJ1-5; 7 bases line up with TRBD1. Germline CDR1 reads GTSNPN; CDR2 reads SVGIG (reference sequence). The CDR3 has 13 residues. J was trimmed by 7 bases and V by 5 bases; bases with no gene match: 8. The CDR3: CAWSQGLEQPQHF. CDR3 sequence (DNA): TGTGCCTGGTCACAGGGGCTGGAGCAGCCCCAGCATTTT.

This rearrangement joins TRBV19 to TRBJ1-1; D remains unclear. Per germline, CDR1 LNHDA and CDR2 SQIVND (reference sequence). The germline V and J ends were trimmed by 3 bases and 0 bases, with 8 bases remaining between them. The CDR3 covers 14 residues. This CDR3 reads CASSMPDLNTEAFF. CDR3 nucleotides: TGTGCCAGTAGTATGCCCGACTTGAACACTGAAGCTTTCTTT.

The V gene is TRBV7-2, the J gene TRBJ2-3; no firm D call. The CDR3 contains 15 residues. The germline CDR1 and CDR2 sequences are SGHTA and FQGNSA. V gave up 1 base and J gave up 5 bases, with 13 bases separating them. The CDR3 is CASSLGGDLRDTQYF. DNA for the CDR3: TGTGCCAGCAGCTTAGGAGGAGATCTAAGAGATACGCAGTATTTT.

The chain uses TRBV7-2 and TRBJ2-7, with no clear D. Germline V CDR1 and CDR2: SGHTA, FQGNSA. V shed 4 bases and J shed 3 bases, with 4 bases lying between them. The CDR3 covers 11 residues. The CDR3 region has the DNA TGTGCCAGCAGCTGGCACTACGAGCAGTACTTC. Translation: CASSWHYEQYF.

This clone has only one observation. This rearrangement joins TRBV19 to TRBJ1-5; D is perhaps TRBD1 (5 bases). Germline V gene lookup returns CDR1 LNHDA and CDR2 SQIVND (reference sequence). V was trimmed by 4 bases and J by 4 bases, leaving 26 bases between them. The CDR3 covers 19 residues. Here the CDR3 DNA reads TGTGCCAGTAGTACCCATACGCCAGGGAGCGGGGTAAAAAATCAGCCCCAGCATTTT. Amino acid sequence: CASSTHTPGSGVKNQPQHF.

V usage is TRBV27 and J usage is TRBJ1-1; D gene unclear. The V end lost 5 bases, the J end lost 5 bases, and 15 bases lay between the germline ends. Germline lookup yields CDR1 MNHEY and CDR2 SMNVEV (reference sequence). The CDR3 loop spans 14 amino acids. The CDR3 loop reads CASSTIVGRTEAFF. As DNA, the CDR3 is TGTGCCAGCAGTACCATCGTGGGGAGGACTGAAGCTTTCTTT.

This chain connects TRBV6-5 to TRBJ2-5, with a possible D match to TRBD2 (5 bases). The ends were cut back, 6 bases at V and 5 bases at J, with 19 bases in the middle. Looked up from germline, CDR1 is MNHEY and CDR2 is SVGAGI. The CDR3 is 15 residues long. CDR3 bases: TGTGCCAGCAGCTCCCGCCTTGGGAGACGGGAGACCCAGTACTTC. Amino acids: CASSSRLGRRETQYF.

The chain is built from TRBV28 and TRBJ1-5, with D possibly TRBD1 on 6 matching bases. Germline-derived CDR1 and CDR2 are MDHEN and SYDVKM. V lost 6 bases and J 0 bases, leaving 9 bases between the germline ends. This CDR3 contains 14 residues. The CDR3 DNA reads TGTGCCAGCAGCTACAGGGTTAGCAATCAGCCCCAGCATTTT. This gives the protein CASSYRVSNQPQHF.

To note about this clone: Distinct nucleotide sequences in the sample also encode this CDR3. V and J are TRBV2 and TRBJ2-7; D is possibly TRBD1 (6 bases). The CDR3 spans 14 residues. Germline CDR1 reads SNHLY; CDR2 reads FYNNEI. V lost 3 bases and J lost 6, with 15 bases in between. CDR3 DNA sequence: TGTGCCAGCAGTGAGGCGCGGACAGTACCCGAGCAGTACTTC. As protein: CASSEARTVPEQYF. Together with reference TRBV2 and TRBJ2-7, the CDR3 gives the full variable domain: EPEVTQTPSHQVTQMGQEVILRCVPISNHLYFYWYRQILGQKVEFLVSFYNNEISEKSEIFDDQFSVERPDGSNFTLKIRSTKLEDSAMYFCASSEARTVPEQYFGPGTRLTVT.

In nucleotides, the CDR3 is TGCGCCAGCAGCCAAGGACTAGTGGGTGGGAATGAGCAGTTCTTC. Encoded protein: CASSQGLVGGNEQFF. The genes are TRBV4-1 and TRBJ2-1, with D maybe TRBD2 (6 bases). V lost 1 base and J 7 bases, leaving 14 bases between the germline ends. Germline-derived CDR1 and CDR2 are MGHRA and YSYEKL. CDR3 length: 15 amino acids.

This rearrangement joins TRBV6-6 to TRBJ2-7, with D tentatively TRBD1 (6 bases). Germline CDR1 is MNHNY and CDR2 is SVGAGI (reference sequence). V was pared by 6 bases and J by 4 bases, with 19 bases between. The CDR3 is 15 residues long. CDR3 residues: CASRSVTTQGYEQYF. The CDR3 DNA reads TGTGCCAGCAGAAGCGTTACGACCCAGGGGTACGAGCAGTACTTC.

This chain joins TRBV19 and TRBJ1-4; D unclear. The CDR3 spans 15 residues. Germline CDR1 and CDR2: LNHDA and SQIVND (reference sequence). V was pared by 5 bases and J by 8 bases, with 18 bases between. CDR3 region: CASSARRGSFEKLFF. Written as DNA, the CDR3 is TGTGCCAGTAGTGCGCGACGAGGCTCCTTCGAAAAACTGTTTTTT.